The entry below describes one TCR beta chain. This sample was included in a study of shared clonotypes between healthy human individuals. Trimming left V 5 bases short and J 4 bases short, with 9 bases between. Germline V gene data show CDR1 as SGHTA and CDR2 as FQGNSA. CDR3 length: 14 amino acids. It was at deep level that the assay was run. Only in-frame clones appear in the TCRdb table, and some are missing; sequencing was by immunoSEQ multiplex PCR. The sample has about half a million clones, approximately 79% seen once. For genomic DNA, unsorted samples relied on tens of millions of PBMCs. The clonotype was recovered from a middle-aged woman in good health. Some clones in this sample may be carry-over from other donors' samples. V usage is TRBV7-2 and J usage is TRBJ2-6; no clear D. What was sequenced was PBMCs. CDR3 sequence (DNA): TGTGCCAGCAGCCTCAAGCTGGGGGCCAACGTCCTGACTTTC. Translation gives CASSLKLGANVLTF.